The 24 T cell receptor beta chains below all came from one sample that was sequenced in a study of blood T cell repertoires in COVID-19. Libraries were prepared by immunoSEQ multiplex PCR; TCRdb keeps only in-frame clonotypes and omits some of them. Seen here are 90,000 to 100,000 clones, 70% to 85% observed once, and the top ten hold roughly 25%. The specimen sequenced was peripheral blood. The receptors here all came from a woman aged 55-69 years in a cohort sampled during active or convalescent COVID-19.

This chain connects TRBV9 to TRBJ2-1; D unclear. CDR1 and CDR2 from the germline V gene are SGDLS and YYNGEE. The CDR3 contains 15 residues. The V and J ends lost 0 bases and 5 bases respectively, with 12 bases between them. CDR3 sequence reads: CASSVAGWVNNEQFF. DNA for the CDR3: TGTGCCAGCAGCGTAGCGGGTTGGGTGAACAATGAGCAGTTCTTC.

The V and J genes are TRBV5-1 and TRBJ2-7, with TRBD1 identical over 10 bases. The length of the CDR3 is 16 residues. V lost 4 bases to trimming and J lost 2 bases; unmatched junction nucleotides: 9. Germline loops: CDR1 SGHRS, CDR2 YFSETQ. CDR3 nucleotides: TGCGCCAGCAGCATTTCGACCGGGACAGGGGCCTACGAGCAGTACTTC. It is translated as CASSISTGTGAYEQYF.

The rearrangement joins TRBV20-1 to TRBJ2-7; the D gene is possibly TRBD2 (6 bases). V shed 6 bases and J shed 2 bases, with 23 bases lying between them. From germline, CDR1 is DFQATT and CDR2 SNEGSKA (reference sequence). The CDR3 contains 16 residues. CDR3: CSASVGERAATYEQYF. The CDR3 DNA sequence: TGCAGTGCGAGTGTCGGGGAGCGGGCCGCTACCTACGAGCAGTACTTC.

To note about this clone: Compared with germline, one end of the junction differs, possibly owing to a read error. The rearrangement joins TRBV3-1 (or the pseudogene TRBV3-2) to TRBJ2-1; 10 bases agree with TRBD2. Germline V lookup: CDR1 LGHDT, CDR2 YNNKEL (reference sequence). This CDR3 spans 16 amino acids. This CDR3 reads CASSQEAGGPYNEQFF. For the CDR3, the DNA is TGTGCCAGCAGTCAAGAAGCGGGGGGGCCCTACAATGAGCAGTTCTTC.

V gene TRBV18 combines with J gene TRBJ1-5; D uncertain. CDR1 KGHSH and CDR2 LQKENI come from the germline V gene. The CDR3 has 13 residues. V lost 3 bases to trimming and J lost 5 bases, with 8 bases between them. The CDR3 DNA sequence: TGTGCCAGCTCACCCGACTCATATCAGCCCCAGCATTTT. Protein: CASSPDSYQPQHF.

The chain combines TRBV5-6 with TRBJ2-7, with 7 bases matching TRBD1. J gave up 2 bases and V 6 bases, and 5 bases lay outside the gene matches. CDR3 length: 13 residues. Germline assignment: CDR1 SGHDT and CDR2 YYEEEE. CDR3 in amino acids: CASKTGTAYEQYF. CDR3 DNA sequence: TGTGCCAGCAAAACCGGGACAGCCTACGAGCAGTACTTC.

This clone was found a few times. The DNA for the CDR3 is TGTGCCAGCAGTGTAAGGGGGCGAGGGACTGAAGCTTTCTTT. This codes for CASSVRGRGTEAFF. V usage is TRBV2 and J usage is TRBJ1-1; 7 bases line up with TRBD1. V dropped 4 bases and J dropped 5; count of bases not matched to a gene: 7. From germline, CDR1 is SNHLY and CDR2 FYNNEI. This CDR3 contains 14 residues.

This clone has only a few counts. The gene calls are TRBV7-2 and TRBJ1-6, with 9 nucleotides matching TRBD1. The length of the CDR3 is 16 residues. The germline V gene encodes CDR1 SGHTA and CDR2 FQGNSA. V was pared by 5 bases and J by 0 bases, with 2 bases of the junction left unmatched. CDR3 in DNA: TGTGCCAGCAGCCGGGACAGGGACTCCTATAATTCACCCCTCCACTTT. Translation: CASSRDRDSYNSPLHF.

V gene TRBV19 combines with J gene TRBJ2-3; a possible D gene is TRBD2 (5 bases). Trimming removed 1 base at V and 7 bases at J, with 9 bases between. Germline assignment: CDR1 LNHDA and CDR2 SQIVND (reference sequence). The CDR3 spans 13 residues. CDR3 in DNA: TGTGCCAGTAGTATAGTAGCGAAACATACGCAGTATTTT. Translating gives CASSIVAKHTQYF.

The chain links TRBV28 to TRBJ2-1, with 8 bases fitting TRBD2. The CDR3 is made up of 14 amino acids. Germline trimming cut 7 bases from V and 7 bases from J; bases unmatched to any gene: 9. Germline lookup yields CDR1 MDHEN and CDR2 SYDVKM. The CDR3 region is CASNVAGGRNEQFF. The CDR3 bases are TGTGCCAGCAACGTCGCGGGGGGCAGGAATGAGCAGTTCTTC.

The V gene is TRBV28, the J gene TRBJ2-2; TRBD1 agrees at 9 bases. The V and J ends lost 6 bases and 7 bases, in that order; junction bases with no gene match: 12. Germline CDR1 reads MDHEN; CDR2 reads SYDVKM. The CDR3 loop spans 16 amino acids. The CDR3 protein is CASSLPGQGRGGELFF. CDR3 DNA: TGTGCCAGCAGCCTCCCCGGACAGGGGAGGGGCGGGGAGCTGTTTTTT.

This clone was seen a single time. The chain recombines TRBV10-3 with TRBJ1-5; tentatively, D is TRBD1 (6 bases). Germline loops: CDR1 ENHRY, CDR2 SYGVKD. V gave up 2 bases and J gave up 7 bases, with 9 bases separating them. This CDR3 has 13 amino acids. Here the CDR3 DNA reads TGTGCCATCAGTGAGGACAGGTCGCAGCCCCAGCATTTT. This codes for CAISEDRSQPQHF.

The rearrangement uses TRBV2 and TRBJ2-2; 8 bases match TRBD1. The CDR3 spans 14 residues. After removal of 5 bases from V and 8 bases from J, the junction contained 7 bases not matched to a gene. Germline-derived CDR1 and CDR2 are SNHLY and FYNNEI. The CDR3 sequence is CASSIDRGAGELFF. The CDR3 coding sequence is TGTGCCAGCAGTATTGACAGGGGAGCGGGGGAGCTGTTTTTT.

V gene TRBV3-1 (or the pseudogene TRBV3-2) combines with J gene TRBJ2-5; D perhaps matches TRBD2 (6 bases). From germline, CDR1 is LGHDT and CDR2 YNNKEL (reference sequence). V was cut by 3 bases and J by 3 bases, with 20 bases left in between. The CDR3 is made up of 17 amino acids. The CDR3 nucleotides read TGTGCCAGCAGCCATTTCCACGGAGGGGTGAAAAAAGAGACCCAGTACTTC. Protein: CASSHFHGGVKKETQYF.

V and J are TRBV30 and TRBJ2-1, with D possibly being TRBD2 (5 bases). Trimming removed 0 bases at V and 5 bases at J, with 11 bases between. The CDR3 consists of 14 residues. CDR1 and CDR2 (germline): GTSNPN, SVGIG (reference sequence). The chain's CDR3 is CAWSVRTPNNEQFF. CDR3 coding DNA: TGTGCCTGGAGTGTACGGACTCCAAACAATGAGCAGTTCTTC.

The V gene is TRBV30, the J gene TRBJ1-6; D remains ambiguous. Germline V lookup: CDR1 GTSNPN, CDR2 SVGIG (reference sequence). V lost 2 bases to trimming and J lost 1 base, with 3 bases between them. This CDR3 spans 13 amino acids. CDR3 amino acids: CAWSTSYNSPLHF. CDR3 sequence (DNA): TGTGCCTGGAGTACATCCTATAATTCACCCCTCCACTTT.

The gene calls are TRBV5-1 and TRBJ1-5, with TRBD1 identical over 10 bases. In germline, CDR1 is SGHRS, CDR2 YFSETQ. Trimming at V came to 4 bases and at J to 3 bases, leaving 4 bases not matched to a gene. This CDR3 comprises 15 residues. The CDR3 spells CASSIGTGANQPQHF. As DNA, the CDR3 is TGCGCCAGCAGCATAGGGACAGGGGCCAATCAGCCCCAGCATTTT.

This clone appeared a few times. This chain uses TRBV28 with TRBJ1-2, with D hard to call. Trimming stripped 4 bases from V and 8 bases from J, with 11 bases between. CDR1 and CDR2 (germline): MDHEN, SYDVKM. This CDR3 has 12 residues. The DNA for the CDR3 is TGTGCCAGCAGTTCGACCCGAGGGGGCTACACCTTC. Encoded protein: CASSSTRGGYTF.

V gene TRBV3-1 (or the pseudogene TRBV3-2) combines with J gene TRBJ1-3; TRBD1 aligns across 8 bases. The CDR3 is 15 residues long. The germline V gene has CDR1 LGHDT and CDR2 YNNKEL (reference sequence). After removal of 1 base from V and 4 bases from J, the junction contained 3 bases not matched to a gene. The CDR3 sequence: CASSQGTGSGNTIYF. The DNA for the CDR3 is TGTGCCAGCAGCCAAGGGACAGGGTCCGGAAACACCATATATTTT.

The J gene is TRBJ2-5, the V gene TRBV6-2 or TRBV6-3; 10 positions agree with TRBD1. The germline gives CDR1 MNHEY, CDR2 SVGEGT. V shed 5 bases and J 5 bases; nucleotides not matched to a gene: 8. This CDR3 contains 15 residues. DNA of the CDR3: TGTGCCAGCAGTCAGCGGGACAGGGGAGTGGAGACCCAGTACTTC. It specifies CASSQRDRGVETQYF.

This sequence joins TRBV6-5 and TRBJ2-3; possible D gene TRBD2, 6 bases. There are 13 residues in the CDR3. In germline, CDR1 is MNHEY, CDR2 SVGAGI. Trimming removed 0 bases at V and 6 bases at J, with 7 bases between. CDR3 loop: CASSYSRGDTQYF. The CDR3 bases are TGTGCCAGCAGTTACTCGCGGGGTGATACGCAGTATTTT.

This rearrangement joins TRBV3-1 (or the pseudogene TRBV3-2) to TRBJ2-3; 11 bases are a match to TRBD2. The CDR3 runs to 16 residues. Germline V CDR1 and CDR2: LGHDT, YNNKEL (reference sequence). Germline trimming cut 6 bases from V and 2 bases from J; bases unmatched to any gene: 7. CDR3 region: CASRDLAGGSTDTQYF. For the CDR3, the DNA is TGTGCCAGCAGAGATCTAGCGGGGGGTTCCACAGATACGCAGTATTTT.

This clone was observed a few times. J is TRBJ2-3 and V is TRBV6-5; 7 positions agree with TRBD1. V gave up 6 bases and J gave up 4 bases; unmatched junction bases: 7. This CDR3 is built from 14 residues. Germline V gene sequence: CDR1 MNHEY, CDR2 SVGAGI. The chain's CDR3 is CASSPTGFPDTQYF. The CDR3 DNA reads TGTGCCAGCAGCCCGACAGGGTTCCCAGATACGCAGTATTTT.

This clone is a singleton in its sample. The gene calls are TRBV27 and TRBJ2-7, with TRBD1 identical over 8 bases. This CDR3 contains 15 residues. V dropped 4 bases and J dropped 5; count of bases not matched to a gene: 10. Germline V CDR1 and CDR2: MNHEY, SMNVEV (reference sequence). The CDR3: CASSSPGQGRDEQYF. CDR3 DNA sequence: TGTGCCAGCAGTTCCCCCGGACAGGGAAGGGACGAGCAGTACTTC.